One sample yielded the 6 T cell receptor beta chains listed below, sequenced in a study of blood T cell repertoires in COVID-19. Libraries were prepared by immunoSEQ multiplex PCR; TCRdb keeps only in-frame clonotypes and omits some of them. The sample holds under 300,000 clones, 86% seen once. The sequenced sample was peripheral blood. The receptors shown here come from a man older than 75 with acute or convalescent COVID-19.

The V gene is TRBV19, the J gene TRBJ2-2, with 8 bases aligning to TRBD2. Germline V CDR1 and CDR2: LNHDA, SQIVND (reference sequence). CDR3 size: 18 residues. V lost 6 bases and J lost 6; bases outside the gene matches: 18. The CDR3 spells CASSPGQRNGRVAGELFF. The CDR3 DNA reads as TGTGCCAGTAGCCCGGGCCAGAGGAACGGGAGGGTGGCCGGGGAGCTGTTTTTT.

A remark on this clone: Other DNA sequences in the sample encode the same CDR3. The CDR3 reads CASSPGRNQPQHF. DNA for the CDR3: TGTGCCAGCTCACCGGGGCGAAATCAGCCCCAGCATTTT. This chain links TRBV18 with TRBJ1-5; tentatively, D is TRBD1 (5 bases). With 3 bases removed from V and 4 bases from J, the gap between germline ends came to 7 bases. The CDR3 is made up of 13 amino acids. Per germline, CDR1 KGHSH and CDR2 LQKENI.

The count of this clone is one. The CDR3 reads CASSLAGSGSTDTQYF. CDR3 DNA sequence: TGCGCCAGCAGCTTGGCAGGGAGCGGGAGCACAGATACGCAGTATTTT. The rearrangement uses TRBV5-1 and TRBJ2-3; a possible D gene is TRBD2 (6 bases). Germline CDR1 is SGHRS and CDR2 is YFSETQ. This CDR3 is 16 amino acids long. The V end was cut by 0 bases, the J end by 0 bases, with 11 bases between.

The gene calls are TRBV7-9 and TRBJ2-5; weak D call: TRBD1 (5 bases). Germline V gene sequence: CDR1 SEHNR, CDR2 FQNEAQ (reference sequence). Trimming shortened V by 4 bases and J by 5 bases, and 11 bases separated the two germline ends. This CDR3 has 13 amino acids. The CDR3 bases are TGTGCCAGCAGCTCTTTAGGGGCTGAGACCCAGTACTTC. Its translation is CASSSLGAETQYF.

The J gene is TRBJ1-1, the V gene TRBV28; weak D call: TRBD1 (5 bases). Germline values: CDR1 MDHEN, CDR2 SYDVKM. The CDR3 is 13 amino acids. The V gene lost 3 bases and the J gene lost 6 bases, with 11 bases spanning the gap. The CDR3 nucleotides are TGTGCCAGCAGTTTGACAGTTTTCTCTGAAGCTTTCTTT. Its protein product is CASSLTVFSEAFF. The entire variable domain, with the rest obtained from reference TRBV28 and TRBJ1-1, is as follows: DVKVTQSSRYLVKRTGEKVFLECVQDMDHENMFWYRQDPGLGLRLIYFSYDVKMKEKGDIPEGYSVSREKKERFSLILESASTNQTSMYLCASSLTVFSEAFFGQGTRLTVV.

The genes are TRBV18 and TRBJ1-3, with a tentative D call TRBD1 (6 bases). CDR3 length: 14 amino acids. Germline assignment: CDR1 KGHSH and CDR2 LQKENI. The germline V and J ends were trimmed by 6 bases and 3 bases, with 12 bases remaining between them. The CDR3 region is CASSQDRSGNTIYF. In DNA form, the CDR3 reads TGTGCCAGCTCCCAAGACAGGAGTGGAAACACCATATATTTT.